One and the same sample provided the 19 T cell receptor beta chains below, sequenced in a study of T cells in women clearing cervical HPV infection (dated by TCRdb to between 2017 and 2018). Receptor libraries were prepared by the immunoSEQ multiplex PCR assay. TCRdb holds this immuneACCESS table with in-frame rearrangements only. Some clones are missing; in checked studies, unresolved V genes explain under half, and the rest has no known cause. The table for this sample lists some 30,000 clones. The ten largest clones represent roughly 7.2% of the sample. The sample was blood buffy coat. These receptors originate from a woman between 18 and 75 years old with a cervical HPV16 infection that either progressed to CIN3+ or cleared (not recorded which).

Of note for this clone: The read halts 3 residues ahead of the CDR3 end, with the missing end drawn from the germline J gene. V and J are TRBV20-1 and TRBJ2-3; 9 nucleotides align to TRBD1. CDR1 is DFQATT, CDR2 SNEGSKA, per germline (reference sequence). The CDR3 sequence is 14 residues long. J gave up 1 base and V 2 bases, and 1 base lay outside the gene matches. CDR3 amino acids: CSARRTGGTDTQYF. The CDR3 bases that were read are TGCAGTGCTAGACGGACAGGGGGCACAGATACG.

The DNA read from the CDR3 is TGTGCCAGCAGTACCGGGGGTACCCATGAG. Residues: CASSTGGTHE. The whole CDR3 is CASSTGGTHEQFF. The V gene is TRBV12-3 or TRBV12-4, the J gene TRBJ2-1; maybe TRBD2 (6 bases). The read falls 3 residues short of the CDR3 end, and the missing part is taken from the germline J gene. This CDR3 has 13 residues. The ends were cut back, 5 bases at V and 8 bases at J, with 13 bases in the middle.

As for this clone: The read finishes 3 residues shy of the CDR3 end, and the germline J gene is used to complete it. The chain recombines TRBV20-1 with TRBJ2-3, with D possibly called TRBD1 or TRBD2 (5 bases each). The CDR3 has 20 residues. Germline V lookup: CDR1 DFQATT, CDR2 SNEGSKA (reference sequence). The V end was cut by 0 bases, the J end by 1 base, with 26 bases between. Partial CDR3 DNA: TGCAGTGCTAGAGATTTTGCAGGGAGCGCCTCTCTTCGAGGCACAGATACG. This translates into CSARDFAGSASLRGTDT. The full CDR3 sequence reads CSARDFAGSASLRGTDTQYF.

Worth noting for this clone: The missing CDR3 end, 3 residues past where the read stops, is filled in from the germline J gene. The chain recombines TRBV7-3 with TRBJ1-1; the D gene is possibly TRBD1 (5 bases). Per the germline V gene, CDR1 is SGHTA and CDR2 is FQGTGA. V lost 6 bases, J lost 4 bases, and 12 bases lay in between. CDR3 length: 13 amino acids. The chain's CDR3 is CASRYSGGTEAFF. The sequenced part of the CDR3 DNA is TGTGCCAGCAGATACTCGGGGGGCACTGAA.

Comments on this clone: The read halts 3 residues ahead of the CDR3 end, with the missing end drawn from the germline J gene. This sequence joins TRBV18 and TRBJ1-1; the match to TRBD1 covers 7 bases. Germline lookup yields CDR1 KGHSH and CDR2 LQKENI. The CDR3 runs to 14 residues. The CDR3 spells CASSPWTGTDTAFF. The DNA read from the CDR3 is TGTGCCAGCTCACCATGGACAGGCACAGATACG. The whole variable domain, remainder taken from reference TRBV18 and TRBJ1-1, is NAGVMQNPRHLVRRRGQEARLRCSPMKGHSHVYWYRQLPEEGLKFMVYLQKENIIDESGMPKERFSAEFPKEGPSILRIQQVVRGDSAAYFCASSPWTGTDTAFFGQGTRLTVV.

CDR3 bases read: TGTGCCAGCAGCTTTGGACTAGCGACCTACGAG. It specifies CASSFGLATYE. The entire CDR3 reads CASSFGLATYEQYF. The genes are TRBV7-2 and TRBJ2-7; 9 nucleotides match TRBD2. The read ends 3 residues before the CDR3 terminus; that terminus is restored from the germline J gene. Unmatched junction bases numbered 2, after V lost 3 bases and J lost 2 bases. The CDR3 length is 14 residues. Germline-derived CDR1 and CDR2 are SGHTA and FQGNSA.

The CDR3 DNA, read in part, is TGTGCCAGCTCACCAAGGGGAAGCAGCTACGAG. As protein: CASSPRGSSYE. The complete CDR3 sequence is CASSPRGSSYEAFF. V and J are TRBV18 and TRBJ1-1; perhaps TRBD1 as D (5 bases). The read halts 3 residues ahead of the CDR3 end, with the missing end drawn from the germline J gene. In germline, CDR1 is KGHSH, CDR2 LQKENI. CDR3 length: 14 residues.

CDR3 DNA, as far as it was read: TGTGCCAGTAGTAGACTCGACACAGGGAACGGAGGTGGC. This encodes CASSRLDTGNGGG. The entire CDR3 sequence reads CASSRLDTGNGGGYTF. The chain joins TRBV19 to TRBJ1-2, with D possibly being TRBD1 (6 bases). Coverage ceases 3 residues before the CDR3 finishes, and the germline J gene fills in the end. Germline V gene sequence: CDR1 LNHDA, CDR2 SQIVND (reference sequence). Trimming took off 4 bases at V and 7 bases at J, with 22 bases between the two ends. This CDR3 is 16 amino acids long.

To note about this clone: The sequenced fragment ends 3 residues before the CDR3 boundary, so the rest is inferred from the germline J gene. The V call is TRBV20-1, the J call TRBJ1-2; no firm D call. Germline V gene sequence: CDR1 DFQATT, CDR2 SNEGSKA (reference sequence). V dropped 3 bases and J dropped 4 bases, with 21 bases sitting between them. The CDR3 runs to 16 residues. Partial CDR3 DNA: TGCAGTGCTAGTCCCCTGAGGGTAGGGTACCTCTATGGC. Its translation is CSASPLRVGYLYG. The entire CDR3 sequence reads CSASPLRVGYLYGYTF.

For this clone: The read comes to an end 3 residues before the CDR3 does, leaving the germline J gene to fill in the end. The rearrangement uses TRBV7-9 and TRBJ2-2; D may be TRBD1 (6 bases). The CDR3 runs to 13 residues. Germline CDR1 reads SEHNR; CDR2 reads FQNEAQ (reference sequence). The covered CDR3 bases are TGTGCCAGCAGCCTTGGGACACAAGAAAAG. Translated: CASSLGTQEK. The full CDR3 is CASSLGTQEKLFF.

Worth noting for this clone: The read ends 3 residues shy of where the CDR3 ends; the end is completed using the germline J gene. This chain uses TRBV7-3 with TRBJ2-2; tentative D call: TRBD1 (5 bases). The germline CDR1 and CDR2 sequences are SGHTA and FQGTGA. The CDR3 covers 13 residues. V lost 6 bases to trimming and J lost 5 bases, with 10 bases between them. Incomplete CDR3 DNA: TGTGCCAGCAGAGATAAGGGGACCGGGGAG. Its translation: CASRDKGTGE. The full CDR3 sequence reads CASRDKGTGELFF.

With regard to this clone: The CDR3 is cut off 3 residues early in the read; its end comes from the germline J gene. V gene TRBV7-2 combines with J gene TRBJ1-2; no clear D gene. This CDR3 has 15 residues. From germline, CDR1 is SGHTA and CDR2 FQGNSA. The sequenced part of the CDR3 DNA is TGTGCCAGCAGCTTAGCCGCGGGGAGCAGTGGTACC. Its protein product is CASSLAAGSSGT. From start to end, the CDR3 is CASSLAAGSSGTYTF.

CDR3 amino acids: CASSPGLWEGGYTF. The DNA read from the CDR3 is TGTGCCAGCAGCCCGGGACTCTGGGAAGGGGGC. The rearrangement joins TRBV5-4 to TRBJ1-2; perhaps TRBD1 as D (5 bases). With the read ending 3 residues before the CDR3 end, the germline J gene is used to fill in that end. Germline lookup yields CDR1 SGHNT and CDR2 YYREEE (reference sequence). This CDR3 spans 14 amino acids.

A note on this clone: The sequenced fragment ends 3 residues before the CDR3 boundary, so the rest is inferred from the germline J gene. This sequence joins TRBV10-3 and TRBJ1-6, with 10 positions matching TRBD1. This CDR3 comprises 14 residues. V dropped 4 bases and J dropped 10; count of bases not matched to a gene: 4. Germline CDR1 ENHRY, CDR2 SYGVKD. The part of the CDR3 DNA that was read is TGTGCCATCAGTGGGACAGGGGGTAAGTCACCC. Residues: CAISGTGGKSP. The entire CDR3 is CAISGTGGKSPLHF.

Turning to this clone: The CDR3 is cut off 3 residues early in the read; its end comes from the germline J gene. The rearrangement links TRBV6-1 to TRBJ2-7; 8 bases are shared with TRBD1. The CDR3 sequence is 19 residues long. Trimming took 1 base from V and 2 from J; bases not matched to a gene: 16. Looked up from germline, CDR1 is MNHNS and CDR2 is SASEGT. CDR3 region: CASSEGTGRSGPLAYEQYF. The DNA read from the CDR3 is TGTGCCAGCAGTGAAGGGACAGGGAGATCCGGACCTCTGGCCTACGAG.

About this clone itself: The read ends 3 residues before the CDR3 terminus; that terminus is restored from the germline J gene. J is TRBJ1-3 and V is TRBV20-1, with a tentative D call TRBD1 (6 bases). CDR1 and CDR2 from the germline V gene are DFQATT and SNEGSKA (reference sequence). CDR3 length equals 13 residues. The DNA read from the CDR3 is TGCAGTGCTAGAGATGCCGGGGACAACGCC. This translates into CSARDAGDNA. The full CDR3 is CSARDAGDNAIYF.

Concerning this clone itself: The missing CDR3 end, 3 residues past where the read stops, is filled in from the germline J gene. V is TRBV23-1 and J is TRBJ2-2; 7 nucleotides line up with TRBD1. TRBV23-1 is an ORF; its function is uncertain. J was trimmed by 4 bases and V by 4 bases; bases with no gene match: 9. CDR3 length: 16 amino acids. The chain's CDR3 is CASSPPTGSSTGELFF. The covered CDR3 bases are TGCGCCAGCAGTCCACCGACAGGGTCGAGCACCGGGGAG.

Note on this clone: The read finishes 3 residues shy of the CDR3 end, and the germline J gene is used to complete it. The rearrangement joins TRBV7-2 to TRBJ2-7, with TRBD1 matching over 7 bases. Germline V gene sequence: CDR1 SGHTA, CDR2 FQGNSA. The CDR3 is made up of 13 amino acids. Trimming cost V 5 bases and J 5 bases; bases outside gene matches: 6. CDR3 DNA, as far as it was read: TGTGCCAGCAGCCCCCGGACAGGCCACGAG. As protein: CASSPRTGHE. The CDR3 reads in full as CASSPRTGHEQYF. The whole variable domain, remainder taken from reference TRBV7-2 and TRBJ2-7, is GAGVSQSPSNKVTEKGKDVELRCDPISGHTALYWYRQSLGQGLEFLIYFQGNSAPDKSGLPSDRFSAERTGGSVSTLTIQRTQQEDSAVYLCASSPRTGHEQYFGPGTRLTVT.

To note about this clone: The read comes to an end 3 residues before the CDR3 does, leaving the germline J gene to fill in the end. The rearrangement uses TRBV6-4 and TRBJ2-7; D is ambiguous. The germline V and J ends were trimmed by 1 base and 5 bases, with 15 bases remaining between them. CDR1 is MRHNA and CDR2 is SNTAGT in the germline V gene. The CDR3 has 15 amino acids. CDR3 region: CASSDYWAFRHEQYF. The part of the CDR3 DNA that was read is TGTGCCAGCAGTGACTACTGGGCATTTCGTCACGAG.